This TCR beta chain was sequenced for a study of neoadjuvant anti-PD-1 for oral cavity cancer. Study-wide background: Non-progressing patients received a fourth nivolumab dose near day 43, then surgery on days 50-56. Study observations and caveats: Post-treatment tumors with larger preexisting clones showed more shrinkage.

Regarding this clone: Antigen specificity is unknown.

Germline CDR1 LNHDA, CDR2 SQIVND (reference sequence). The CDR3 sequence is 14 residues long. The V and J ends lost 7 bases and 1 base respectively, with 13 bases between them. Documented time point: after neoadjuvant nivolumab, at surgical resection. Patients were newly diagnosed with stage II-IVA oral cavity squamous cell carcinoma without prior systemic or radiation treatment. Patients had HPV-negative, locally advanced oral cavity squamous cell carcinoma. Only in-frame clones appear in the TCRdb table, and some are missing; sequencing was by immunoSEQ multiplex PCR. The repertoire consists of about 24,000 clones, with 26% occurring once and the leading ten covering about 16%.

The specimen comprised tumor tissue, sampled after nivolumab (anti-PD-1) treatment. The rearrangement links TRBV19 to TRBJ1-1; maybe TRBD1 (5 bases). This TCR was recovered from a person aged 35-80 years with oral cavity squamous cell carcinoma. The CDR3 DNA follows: TGTGCCAGTACTAAGGGGAATTGGAACACTGAAGCTTTCTTT. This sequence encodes CASTKGNWNTEAFF. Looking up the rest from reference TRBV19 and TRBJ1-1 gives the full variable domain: DGGITQSPKYLFRKEGQNVTLSCEQNLNHDAMYWYRQDPGQGLRLIYYSQIVNDFQKGDIAEGYSVSREKKESFPLTVTSAQKNPTAFYLCASTKGNWNTEAFFGQGTRLTVV.